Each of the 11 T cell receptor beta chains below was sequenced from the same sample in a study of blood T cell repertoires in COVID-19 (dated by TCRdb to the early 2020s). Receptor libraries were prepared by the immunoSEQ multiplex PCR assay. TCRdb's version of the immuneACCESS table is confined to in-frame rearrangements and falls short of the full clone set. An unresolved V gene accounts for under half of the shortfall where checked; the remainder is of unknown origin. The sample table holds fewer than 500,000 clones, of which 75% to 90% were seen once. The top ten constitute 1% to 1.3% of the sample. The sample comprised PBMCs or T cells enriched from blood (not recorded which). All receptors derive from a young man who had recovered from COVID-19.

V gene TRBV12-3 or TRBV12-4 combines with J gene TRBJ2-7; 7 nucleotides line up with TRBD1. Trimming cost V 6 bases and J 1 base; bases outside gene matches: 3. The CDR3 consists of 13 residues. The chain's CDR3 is CASSPTGSYEQYF. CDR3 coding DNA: TGTGCCAGCAGCCCGACAGGGTCCTACGAGCAGTACTTC.

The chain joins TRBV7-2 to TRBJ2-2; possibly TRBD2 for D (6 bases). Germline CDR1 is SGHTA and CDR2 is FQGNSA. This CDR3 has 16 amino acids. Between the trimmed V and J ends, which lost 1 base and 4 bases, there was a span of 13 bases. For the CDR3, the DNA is TGTGCCAGCAGCTTAGGGGCGGGAAGTCTCACCGGGGAGCTGTTTTTT. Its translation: CASSLGAGSLTGELFF.

CDR3 coding DNA: TGTGCCAGCTCACCAAGCGGGCCCCACGAGACCCAGTACTTC. Encoded protein: CASSPSGPHETQYF. The chain carries TRBV18 and TRBJ2-5; the D gene is possibly TRBD2 (6 bases). V was pared by 2 bases and J by 5 bases, with 12 bases between. The CDR3 sequence is 14 residues long. The V gene's germline CDR1 is KGHSH and CDR2 LQKENI.

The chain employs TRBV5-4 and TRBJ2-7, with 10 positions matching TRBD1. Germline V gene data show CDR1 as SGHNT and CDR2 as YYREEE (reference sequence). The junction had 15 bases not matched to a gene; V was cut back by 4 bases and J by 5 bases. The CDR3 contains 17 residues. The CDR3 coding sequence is TGTGCCAGCAGCCTGGGCCCCTTCGGGACAGGGGTTAACGAGCAGTACTTC. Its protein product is CASSLGPFGTGVNEQYF.

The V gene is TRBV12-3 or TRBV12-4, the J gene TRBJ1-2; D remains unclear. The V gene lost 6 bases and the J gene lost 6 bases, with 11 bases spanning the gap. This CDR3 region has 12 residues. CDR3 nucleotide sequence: TGTGCCAGCAGCCGGGAGTGGCATGGCTACACCTTC. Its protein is CASSREWHGYTF.

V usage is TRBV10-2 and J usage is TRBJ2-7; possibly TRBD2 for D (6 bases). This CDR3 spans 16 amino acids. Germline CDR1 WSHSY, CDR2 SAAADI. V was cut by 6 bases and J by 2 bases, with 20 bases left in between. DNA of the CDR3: TGCGCCAGCAGCGGGGTTTCCTTAGCGGAACCCTACGAGCAGTACTTC. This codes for CASSGVSLAEPYEQYF.

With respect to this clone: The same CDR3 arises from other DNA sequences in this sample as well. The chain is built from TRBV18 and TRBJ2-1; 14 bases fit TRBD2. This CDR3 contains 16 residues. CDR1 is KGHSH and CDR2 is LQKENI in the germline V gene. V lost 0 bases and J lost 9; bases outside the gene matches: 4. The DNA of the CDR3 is TGTGCCAGCTCACCACCGGGACTAGCGGGAGTATCTGAGCAGTTCTTC. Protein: CASSPPGLAGVSEQFF.

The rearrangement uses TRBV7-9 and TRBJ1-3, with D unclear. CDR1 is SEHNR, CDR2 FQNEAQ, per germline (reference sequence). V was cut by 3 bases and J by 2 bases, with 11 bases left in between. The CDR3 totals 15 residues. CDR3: CASSLRGLAGNTIYF. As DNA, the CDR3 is TGTGCCAGCAGCTTGCGGGGTTTAGCTGGAAACACCATATATTTT.

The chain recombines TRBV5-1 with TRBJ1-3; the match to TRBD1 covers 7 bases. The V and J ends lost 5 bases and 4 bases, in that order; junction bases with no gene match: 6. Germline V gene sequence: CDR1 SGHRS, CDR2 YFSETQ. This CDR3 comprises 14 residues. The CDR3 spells CASRDRAEGNTIYF. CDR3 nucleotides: TGCGCCAGCAGAGACAGGGCCGAGGGAAACACCATATATTTT.

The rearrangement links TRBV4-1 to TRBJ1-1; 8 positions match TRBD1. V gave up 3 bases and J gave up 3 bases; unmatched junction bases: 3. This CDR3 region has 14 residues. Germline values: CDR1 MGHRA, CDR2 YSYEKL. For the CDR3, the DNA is TGCGCCAGCAGCCACTCAGGGGGCTACACTGAAGCTTTCTTT. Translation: CASSHSGGYTEAFF.

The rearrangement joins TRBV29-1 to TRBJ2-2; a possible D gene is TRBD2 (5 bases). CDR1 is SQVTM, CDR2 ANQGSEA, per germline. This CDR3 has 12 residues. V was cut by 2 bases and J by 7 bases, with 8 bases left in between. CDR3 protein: CSVERTSGELFF. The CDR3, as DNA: TGCAGCGTTGAACGCACTAGCGGGGAGCTGTTTTTT.